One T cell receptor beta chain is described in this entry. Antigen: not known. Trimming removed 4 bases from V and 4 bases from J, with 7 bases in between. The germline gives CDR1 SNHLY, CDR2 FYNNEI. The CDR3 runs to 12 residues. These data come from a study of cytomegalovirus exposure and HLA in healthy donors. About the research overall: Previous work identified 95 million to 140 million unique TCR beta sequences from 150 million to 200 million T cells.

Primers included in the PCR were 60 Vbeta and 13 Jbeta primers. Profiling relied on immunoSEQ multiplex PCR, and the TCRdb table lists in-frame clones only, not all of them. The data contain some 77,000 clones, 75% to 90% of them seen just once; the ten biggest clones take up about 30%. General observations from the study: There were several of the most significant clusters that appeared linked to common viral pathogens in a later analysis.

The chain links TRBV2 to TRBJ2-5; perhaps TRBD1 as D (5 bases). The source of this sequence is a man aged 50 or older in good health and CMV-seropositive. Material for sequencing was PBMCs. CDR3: CASSVDRETQYF. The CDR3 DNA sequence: TGTGCCAGCAGTGTCGACAGAGAGACCCAGTACTTC.